Below, 12 T cell receptor beta chains from the same sample are listed, as sequenced in a study of identical twins. TCRdb ran MiXCR on the 5' RACE reads and lists one entry per CDR3 protein. The repertoire has under 900,000 distinct CDR3 sequences, 18% of them found once; the top ten carry about an eighth. These records were also assigned to another study, of T cells expressing NK-cell markers.

The sample consisted of PBMCs. The receptor source for this set is a woman between 18 and 29 years old in good health.

The chain combines TRBV11-3 with TRBJ2-1, with 12 bases identical to TRBD2. This CDR3 is 15 amino acids long. The V and J ends lost 1 base and 8 bases, in that order; junction bases with no gene match: 3. Germline V gene data show CDR1 as SGHNT and CDR2 as YENEEA. The CDR3 spells CASSLGLAGAHEQFF. CDR3 nucleotides: TGTGCCAGCAGCTTAGGACTAGCGGGAGCTCATGAGCAGTTCTTC.

The table lists this clonotype with many counts. The rearrangement uses TRBV20-1 and TRBJ2-2, with unresolved D. CDR1 DFQATT and CDR2 SNEGSKA come from the germline V gene (reference sequence). Trimming removed 3 bases from V and 7 bases from J, with 12 bases in between. The CDR3 has 13 amino acids. The DNA of the CDR3 is TGCAGTGCTAGTAGCAGTTCTGGCGGGGAGCTGTTTTTT. Translated: CSASSSSGGELFF.

The genes are TRBV27 and TRBJ1-2; the D gene is possibly TRBD1 (6 bases). CDR1 and CDR2 (germline): MNHEY, SMNVEV (reference sequence). This CDR3 has 12 amino acids. V was shortened by 6 bases and J by 8 bases, with 13 bases between the two germline ends. The CDR3 here is CASRSHRDGYTF. The CDR3 DNA is TGTGCCAGCAGATCCCACAGGGACGGCTACACCTTC.

This chain joins TRBV12-3 or TRBV12-4 and TRBJ1-5; D gene uncertain. Trimming took 3 bases from V and 11 from J, leaving 17 bases between them. The CDR3 sequence is 14 residues long. CDR3 nucleotide sequence: TGTGCCAGCAGTTTCCTTGGTGCTAATGGAGCCCAGCATTTT. It encodes CASSFLGANGAQHF.

This clonotype was observed a few times. The chain links TRBV24-1 to TRBJ2-1; no firm D call. Trimming stripped 3 bases from V and 8 bases from J, with 16 bases between. Germline V gene lookup returns CDR1 KGHDR and CDR2 SFDVKD. CDR3 size: 15 residues. The CDR3 sequence: CATSDRGRSTDEQFF. In DNA, the CDR3 is TGTGCCACCAGTGATCGAGGTCGATCCACCGATGAGCAGTTCTTC.

The rearrangement links TRBV10-3 to TRBJ2-3, with 7 nucleotides matching TRBD1. Germline CDR1 ENHRY, CDR2 SYGVKD. V was pared by 6 bases and J by 6 bases, with 12 bases of the junction left unmatched. This CDR3 contains 15 residues. The CDR3 sequence: CAISVSPGQRDTQYF. Here the CDR3 DNA reads TGTGCCATCAGCGTCTCACCGGGACAGAGGGATACGCAGTATTTT.

Only a few counts were recorded for this clonotype. The chain recombines TRBV3-1 with TRBJ2-1; TRBD2 agrees at 12 bases. The length of the CDR3 is 15 residues. With 3 bases clipped from V and 10 bases from J, the junction kept 7 bases outside the gene matches. CDR1 and CDR2 (germline): LGHDT, YNNKEL (reference sequence). CDR3 region: CASSQLAGGPGEQFF. CDR3 coding DNA: TGTGCCAGCAGCCAGCTAGCGGGAGGGCCGGGGGAGCAGTTCTTC.

This clonotype has a handful of counts. The chain joins TRBV20-1 to TRBJ1-2, with D possibly being TRBD1 (6 bases). The CDR3 length is 13 residues. Trimming removed 6 bases from V and 2 bases from J, with 13 bases in between. CDR1 and CDR2 (germline): DFQATT, SNEGSKA (reference sequence). CDR3 sequence (DNA): TGCAGTGCCCGCGCAGGGACAAACTATGGCTACACCTTC. Its translation: CSARAGTNYGYTF.

The chain is built from TRBV7-9 and TRBJ2-7; 13 bases fit TRBD2. Per the germline V gene, CDR1 is SEHNR and CDR2 is FQNEAQ (reference sequence). The CDR3 spans 17 residues. With V trimmed by 5 bases and J by 0 bases, 7 bases remained unmatched. The DNA for the CDR3 is TGTGCCAGCAGCCGGACTAGCGGGGGCTTTCGCTCCTACGAGCAGTACTTC. It is translated as CASSRTSGGFRSYEQYF.

This clonotype was seen more than once but under ten times. The chain links TRBV2 to TRBJ1-2; D not resolved. This CDR3 has 10 amino acids. With 8 bases removed from V and 10 bases from J, the gap between germline ends came to 11 bases. Germline-derived CDR1 and CDR2 are SNHLY and FYNNEI. The DNA for the CDR3 is TGTGCCAGCGGATACGCGGCCTACACCTTC. Residues: CASGYAAYTF.

The table lists this clonotype with a few counts. The chain joins TRBV12-3 or TRBV12-4 to TRBJ2-7, with 9 bases that match TRBD1. CDR3 size: 13 residues. V shed 5 bases and J 6 bases; nucleotides not matched to a gene: 5. CDR3: CASSQGQGGEQYF. The CDR3 region has the DNA TGTGCCAGCAGTCAGGGACAGGGAGGCGAGCAGTACTTC.

This clonotype turned up a few times. This rearrangement joins TRBV10-3 to TRBJ1-5; 7 nucleotides line up with TRBD1. Germline assignment: CDR1 ENHRY and CDR2 SYGVKD. The junction had 5 bases not matched to a gene; V was cut back by 2 bases and J by 4 bases. This CDR3 comprises 15 residues. In nucleotides, the CDR3 is TGTGCCATCAGTGAGGGGACAGCCAAAAATCAGCCCCAGCATTTT. Encoded protein: CAISEGTAKNQPQHF.